This is a list of T cell receptor beta chains from one sample in a study of shared clonotypes between healthy human individuals. Sequencing was performed with immunoSEQ multiplex PCR; in TCRdb, only in-frame clones are kept and a portion is missing. The sample has more than 600,000 clones, roughly nine tenths seen once. The specimen was naive CD8+ T cells sorted from blood. The origin of the receptors is a man aged 25-45 years in good health. CDR3s include the opening cysteine and the closing phenylalanine or tryptophan. The D gene is left open where the match is weak. Clone sizes are given selectively: once, few, many, or a class where the clone is expanded.

-	TRBV9	few	TRBJ2-2	TGTGCCAGCATGGTTTCGCCGGGGACCGGGGAGCTGTTTTTT	CASMVSPGTGELFF
TRBD1	TRBV29-1	-	TRBJ2-2	TGCAGCGCAGGGGGCACGAACACCGGGGAGCTGTTTTTT	CSAGGTNTGELFF
TRBD2	TRBV7-9	-	TRBJ2-3	TGTGCCAGCAGCCCGAGAGAGGGACTAGACACAGATACGCAGTATTTT	CASSPREGLDTDTQYF
-	TRBV7-9	-	TRBJ2-1	TGTGCCAGCAGCTTAGCCCCCGAAAACAATGAGCAGTTCTTC	CASSLAPENNEQFF
-	TRBV9	-	TRBJ2-3	TGTGCCAGCAGCGTAGGAGCAGATACGCAGTATTTT	CASSVGADTQYF
TRBD1	TRBV2	-	TRBJ2-7	TGTGCCAGCAGCTTAGGACAGGGGCCTTCCTACGAGCAGTACTTC	CASSLGQGPSYEQYF
TRBD1	TRBV10-1	-	TRBJ2-3	TGCGCCAGCAGTGGGGGACAGGGGCTAGATACGCAGTATTTT	CASSGGQGLDTQYF
TRBD2	TRBV13	-	TRBJ2-1	TGTGCCAGCAGCTCCAGAGATGTACTGGCTAGCGGAGCTAATGAGCAGTTCTTC	CASSSRDVLASGANEQFF
TRBD1	TRBV6-1	-	TRBJ2-7	TGTGCCAGCAGTGCCCTCAGGGGGAGCTCCTACGAGCAGTACTTC	CASSALRGSSYEQYF
-	TRBV11-2	-	TRBJ2-1	TGTGCCAGCAGCTTCGGGGCGGGGCGGAGCTCCTACAATGAGCAGTTCTTC	CASSFGAGRSSYNEQFF
-	TRBV4-1	-	TRBJ2-7	TGCGCCAGCAGCCAAGAGGGCGTTTCCTACGAGCAGTACTTC	CASSQEGVSYEQYF
TRBD2	TRBV27	once	TRBJ2-1	TGTGCCAGCAGTTTATCGGGTAGCGGGGTTAAAAATGAGCAGTTCTTC	CASSLSGSGVKNEQFF
TRBD2	TRBV7-9	few	TRBJ2-5	TGTGCCAGCAGCTTTCCGACTAGCGGGAGGGAGACCCAGTACTTC	CASSFPTSGRETQYF
TRBD1	TRBV9	once	TRBJ2-7	TGTGCCAGCAGCGCGGGACAGCTAAACGTGCAGTACTTC	CASSAGQLNVQYF
-	TRBV29-1	-	TRBJ1-1	TGCAGCGTTGAGGGGCCTGAGAACACTGAAGCTTTCTTT	CSVEGPENTEAFF
-	TRBV10-2	-	TRBJ2-7	TGCGCCAGCAGGGACAGGGACTACTACGAGCAGTACTTC	CASRDRDYYEQYF
-	TRBV27	once	TRBJ1-5	TGTGCCAGCAGTTTATTTGGGGACCAGCCCCAGCATTTT	CASSLFGDQPQHF
-	TRBV29-1	-	TRBJ2-6	TGCAGCGTTAGAGGAGAGTCTGGGGCCAACGTCCTGACTTTC	CSVRGESGANVLTF
TRBD1	TRBV7-9	once	TRBJ2-5	TGTGCCAGCAGCGGTCCACCGAGCCGGGACAGGAAAGAGACCCAGTACTTC	CASSGPPSRDRKETQYF
-	TRBV19	-	TRBJ1-1	TGTGCCATAAGGGAGAACACTGAAGCTTTCTTT	CAIRENTEAFF
-	TRBV11-2	once	TRBJ2-5	TGTGCCAGCAGCTCCCCGTCTATAGGAGAGACCCAGTACTTC	CASSSPSIGETQYF
-	TRBV5-4	-	TRBJ2-2	TGTGCCAGCAGCCCTTTAGGGCATGTCCCTACCGGGGAGCTGTTTTTT	CASSPLGHVPTGELFF
-	TRBV28	once	TRBJ1-5	TGTGCCAGCAGCTTGGACAGTAGCAATCAGCCCCAGCATTTT	CASSLDSSNQPQHF
-	TRBV27	-	TRBJ2-6	TGTGCCAGCAGTTTCCTTTCTAACTCTGGGGCCAACGTCCTGACTTTC	CASSFLSNSGANVLTF
-	TRBV27	once	TRBJ1-1	TGTGCCAGCAGTGGGTCAATGAACACTGAAGCTTTCTTT	CASSGSMNTEAFF
TRBD2	TRBV5-1	-	TRBJ2-1	TGCGCCAGCACCAATGGACTAGCGGCTTACAATGAGCAGTTCTTC	CASTNGLAAYNEQFF
-	TRBV14	once	TRBJ2-4	TGTGCCAGCAGCCAAGATGGCCCACTAGGGGGGCGACTGGGCAAAAACATTCAGTACTTC	CASSQDGPLGGRLGKNIQYF
-	TRBV7-9	-	TRBJ1-1	TGTGCCAGCAGCCGATTACAGGAAGCTTTCTTT	CASSRLQEAFF
-	TRBV27	-	TRBJ2-3	TGTGCCAGCAGTTTGGGCACAGATACGCAGTATTTT	CASSLGTDTQYF
TRBD2	TRBV5-1	-	TRBJ2-7	TGCGCCAGCAGCCTACTAGCGGGAGGTTCCTACGAGCAGTACTTC	CASSLLAGGSYEQYF
TRBD2	TRBV6-6	-	TRBJ2-1	TGTGCCAGCAGTTGGACTAGCGGATACAATGAGCAGTTCTTC	CASSWTSGYNEQFF
-	TRBV29-1	-	TRBJ1-1	TGCAGCGTTGGCGGGACACAAGCTTTCTTT	CSVGGTQAFF
-	TRBV6-5	-	TRBJ2-1	TGTGCCAGCAGTACAACAGGGAGCTCCTACAATGAGCAGTTCTTC	CASSTTGSSYNEQFF
-	TRBV6-5	once	TRBJ2-3	TGTGCCAGCTCACGGCTCCAGGGAGATACGCAGTATTTT	CASSRLQGDTQYF
-	TRBV13	-	TRBJ2-3	TGTGCCAGCAGCGGGGGGACGGCAGATACGCAGTATTTT	CASSGGTADTQYF
TRBD2	TRBV2	-	TRBJ2-1	TGTGCCAGCAGAGAACTAGCGGGACCGTGGCAGTTCTTC	CASRELAGPWQFF
-	TRBV5-1	-	TRBJ1-2	TGCGCCAGCAGCTTGGCAGGAGCTAACTATGGCTACACCTTC	CASSLAGANYGYTF
-	TRBV11-3	-	TRBJ2-1	TGTGCCAGCGCAAGGGGCAAGAGCTCCTACAATGAGCAGTTCTTC	CASARGKSSYNEQFF
-	TRBV29-1	once	TRBJ2-7	TGCAGCGTTGAGGGGGATAGGTACGAGCAGTACTTC	CSVEGDRYEQYF
-	TRBV4-2	-	TRBJ1-3	TGTGCCAGCAGCCAAGATTTTGCAGGGGCCTCTGGAAACACCATATATTTT	CASSQDFAGASGNTIYF
TRBD1	TRBV7-6	few	TRBJ2-7	TGTGCCAGCAGCTTTTCTGACGGACAGGGAACCGGCGAGCAGTACTTC	CASSFSDGQGTGEQYF
-	TRBV11-1	-	TRBJ1-3	TGTGCCAGCAGCCGCGACAGCTCTGGAAACACCATATATTTT	CASSRDSSGNTIYF
-	TRBV29-1	-	TRBJ2-3	TGCAGCGTTGAAGGTGGAGGCGTCACAGATACGCAGTATTTT	CSVEGGGVTDTQYF
-	TRBV28	once	TRBJ2-7	TGTGCCAGCACTGGAGTCTCCTACGAGCAGTACTTC	CASTGVSYEQYF
TRBD2	TRBV10-3	-	TRBJ2-7	TGTGCCATCAGTGAGTCGGGACTAGCTTGGTACGAGCAGTACTTC	CAISESGLAWYEQYF
TRBD2	TRBV7-2	-	TRBJ2-7	TGTGCCAGCAGCTTCGCAGGGACTACCTACGAGCAGTACTTC	CASSFAGTTYEQYF
-	TRBV28	-	TRBJ2-5	TGTGCCAGCAGTTTGCGGGGGCGAGAGACCCAGTACTTC	CASSLRGRETQYF
-	TRBV6-1	once	TRBJ2-1	TGTGCCAGCAGTGAAAGGGGTTTCTATGAGCAGTTCTTC	CASSERGFYEQFF
-	TRBV7-9	few	TRBJ2-7	TGTGCCAGCAGCGACTCCTACGAGCAGTACTTC	CASSDSYEQYF
TRBD1	TRBV18	-	TRBJ2-1	TGTGCCAGCTCACCTTGGGACAGCGACAATGAGCAGTTCTTC	CASSPWDSDNEQFF
-	TRBV7-9	-	TRBJ2-5	TGTGCCAGCAGCTTAGGAACAGCGAACCAAGAGACCCAGTACTTC	CASSLGTANQETQYF
-	TRBV27	-	TRBJ2-2	TGTGCCAGCAGTTTACGTGGGGCTATAACCGGGGAGCTGTTTTTT	CASSLRGAITGELFF